This is a list of T cell receptor beta chains from one sample in a study of cytomegalovirus exposure and HLA in healthy donors. The table came from immunoSEQ multiplex PCR; TCRdb's copy has only in-frame clones and leaves some out. Here the sample spans 130,000 or so clones, roughly three quarters being singletons. Sequencing was carried out using PBMCs. The receptors originated from a woman in her sixties in good health and CMV-seronegative. The conserved cysteine and the conserved F or W are not part of the CDR3 here. The D gene is left open where the match is weak.

TRBV6-1,-,TRBJ1-5,ASSEAQGYQPQH
TRBV7-3,TRBD2,TRBJ2-2,ASSPPGGFDTGELF
TRBV5-4,TRBD1,TRBJ2-7,ASSSGQGGEQY
TRBV28,-,TRBJ1-4,ATSGGASEKLF
TRBV7-8,TRBD2,TRBJ2-7,ASSFAGLANYEQY
TRBV5-1,-,TRBJ1-5,ASSLAGVGQPQH
TRBV19,-,TRBJ2-2,ASSIGPHMGAGSPSGELF
TRBV6-6,-,TRBJ2-5,ASKVGGWYQETQY
TRBV6-6,-,TRBJ1-5,ASSSVLNQPQH
TRBV6-1,-,TRBJ1-5,ASLRGEGGQPQH
TRBV27,TRBD1,TRBJ2-6,ASSLRGRSGANVLT
TRBV5-1,-,TRBJ1-4,ASSLVGEATNEKLF
TRBV29-1,-,TRBJ1-4,SVDGNGEKLF
TRBV6-5,-,TRBJ2-5,ASSPEFAEETQY
TRBV9,TRBD2,TRBJ2-1,ASSPGAGSSYNEQF
TRBV2,TRBD2,TRBJ2-7,ASRDRGLAGAGGYEQY
TRBV6-5,TRBD1,-,ASSYSGTGLYEQY
TRBV5-6,TRBD1,TRBJ2-1,ASSGDSYNEQF
TRBV7-6,-,TRBJ2-2,ASFSGGRVGTGELF
TRBV6-5,TRBD2,-,ASRPGLVGEQY
TRBV7-3,TRBD2,TRBJ2-3,ASSLLGGAGAADTQY
TRBV13,-,TRBJ2-2,ASSPRSGELF
TRBV2,TRBD1,TRBJ1-6,ASRGDRGAYNSPLH
TRBV19,TRBD1,TRBJ1-1,ASSTRQGVFTEAF
TRBV28,-,TRBJ1-5,ASRSQGFQPQH
TRBV6-5,-,TRBJ1-2,ASSYSRAAKGYT
TRBV5-1,TRBD2,TRBJ2-1,ASTFGSGKGNEQF
TRBV4-1,TRBD2,TRBJ2-1,ASSQAPGLAGEQF
TRBV29-1,-,TRBJ2-7,SVRRDLNSYEQY
TRBV14,TRBD2,TRBJ2-7,ASSHTPLAGGSYEQY
TRBV28,TRBD2,TRBJ2-5,ASRTGLAGAGTQY
TRBV10-3,TRBD2,TRBJ2-3,AIRTSGRAADTQY
TRBV29-1,TRBD1,TRBJ1-4,SVRDRDEKLF
TRBV18,-,TRBJ2-7,ASSPYTAYEQY
TRBV28,TRBD2,TRBJ2-7,ASSLTLWAPGQRESNEQY
TRBV27,-,TRBJ1-6,ASSFATFSYNSPLH
TRBV5-1,-,TRBJ2-2,ASSLGRVRNTGELF
TRBV11-2,TRBD2,TRBJ2-3,ASSLGPAGSTDTQY
TRBV28,-,TRBJ1-2,ATTDGAQDGYT
TRBV5-4,TRBD2,TRBJ2-3,ASTRTSGIADTQY
TRBV4-2,TRBD2,TRBJ2-1,ASSQDAGGGTEQF
TRBV5-6,TRBD1,TRBJ1-2,ASTSSRGQGLTMGYT
TRBV5-1,-,TRBJ1-1,ASSLVGAENTEAF